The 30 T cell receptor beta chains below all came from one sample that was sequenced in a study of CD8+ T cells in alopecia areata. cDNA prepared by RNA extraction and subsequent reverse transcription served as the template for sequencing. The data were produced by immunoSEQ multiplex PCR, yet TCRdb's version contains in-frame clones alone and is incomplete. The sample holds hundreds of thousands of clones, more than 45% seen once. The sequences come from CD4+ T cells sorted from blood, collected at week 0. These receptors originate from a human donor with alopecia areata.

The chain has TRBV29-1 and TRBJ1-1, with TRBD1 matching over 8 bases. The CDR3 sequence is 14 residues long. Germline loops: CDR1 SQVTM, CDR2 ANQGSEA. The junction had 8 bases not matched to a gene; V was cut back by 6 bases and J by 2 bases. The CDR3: CSVADDRGNTEAFF. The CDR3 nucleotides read TGCAGCGTGGCAGATGACAGGGGAAACACTGAAGCTTTCTTT.

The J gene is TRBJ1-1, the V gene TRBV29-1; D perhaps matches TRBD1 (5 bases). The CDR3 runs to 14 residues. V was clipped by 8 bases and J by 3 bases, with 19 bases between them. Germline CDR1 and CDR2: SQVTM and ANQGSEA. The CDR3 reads CSISWQGGDTEAFF. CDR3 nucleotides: TGCAGCATTTCGTGGCAGGGTGGGGACACTGAAGCTTTCTTT.

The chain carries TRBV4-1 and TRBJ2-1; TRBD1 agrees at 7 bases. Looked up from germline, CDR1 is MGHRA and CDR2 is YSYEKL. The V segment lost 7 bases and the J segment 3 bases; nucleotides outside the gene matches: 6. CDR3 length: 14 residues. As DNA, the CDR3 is TGCGCCAGCACCGGGACAGCCATCTACAATGAGCAGTTCTTC. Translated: CASTGTAIYNEQFF.

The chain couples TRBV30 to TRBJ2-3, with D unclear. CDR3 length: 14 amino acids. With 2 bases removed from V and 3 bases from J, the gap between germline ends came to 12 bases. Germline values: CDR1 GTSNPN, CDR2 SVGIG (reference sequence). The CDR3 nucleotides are TGTGCCTGGAGTAAGAGTTTAACGACAGATACGCAGTATTTT. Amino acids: CAWSKSLTTDTQYF.

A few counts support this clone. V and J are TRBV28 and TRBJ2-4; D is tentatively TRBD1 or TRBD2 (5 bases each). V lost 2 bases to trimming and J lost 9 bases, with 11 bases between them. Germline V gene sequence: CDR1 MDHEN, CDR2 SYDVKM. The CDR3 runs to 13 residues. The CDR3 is CASSLGGKGIQYF. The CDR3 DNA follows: TGTGCCAGCAGTTTAGGGGGAAAGGGCATTCAGTACTTC.

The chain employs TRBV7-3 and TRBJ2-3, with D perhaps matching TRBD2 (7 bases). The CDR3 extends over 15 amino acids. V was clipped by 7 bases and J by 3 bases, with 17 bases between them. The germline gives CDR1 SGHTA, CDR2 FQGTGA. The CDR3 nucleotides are TGTGCCAGCACCCAAGGGGGGGCGCCGACAGATACGCAGTATTTT. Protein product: CASTQGGAPTDTQYF. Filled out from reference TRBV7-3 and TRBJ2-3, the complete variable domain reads GAGVSQTPSNKVTEKGKYVELRCDPISGHTALYWYRQSLGQGPEFLIYFQGTGAADDSGLPNDRFFAVRPEGSVSTLKIQRTERGDSAVYLCASTQGGAPTDTQYFGPGTRLTVL.

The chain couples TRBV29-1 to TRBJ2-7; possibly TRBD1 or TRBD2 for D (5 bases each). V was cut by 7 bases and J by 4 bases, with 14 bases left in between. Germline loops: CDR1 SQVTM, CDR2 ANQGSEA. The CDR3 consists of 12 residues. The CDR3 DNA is TGCAGCGCCCGGGACGGCGGGTACGAGCAGTACTTC. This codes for CSARDGGYEQYF.

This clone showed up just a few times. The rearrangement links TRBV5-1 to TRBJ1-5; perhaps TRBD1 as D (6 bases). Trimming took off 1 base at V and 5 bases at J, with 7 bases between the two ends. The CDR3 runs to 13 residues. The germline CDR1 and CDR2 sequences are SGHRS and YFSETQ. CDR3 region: CASSLTGYQPQHF. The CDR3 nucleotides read TGCGCCAGCAGCTTGACAGGGTATCAGCCCCAGCATTTT.

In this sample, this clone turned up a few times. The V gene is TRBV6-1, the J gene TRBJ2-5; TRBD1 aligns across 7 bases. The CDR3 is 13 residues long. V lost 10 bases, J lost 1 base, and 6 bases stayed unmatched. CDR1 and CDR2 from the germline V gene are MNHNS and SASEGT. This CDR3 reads CATQRTGQETQYF. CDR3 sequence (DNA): TGTGCCACCCAACGGACAGGCCAAGAGACCCAGTACTTC.

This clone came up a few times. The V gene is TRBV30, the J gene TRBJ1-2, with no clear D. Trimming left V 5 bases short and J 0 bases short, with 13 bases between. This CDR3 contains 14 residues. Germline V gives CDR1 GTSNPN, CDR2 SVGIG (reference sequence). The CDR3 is CAWGSVPPNYGYTF. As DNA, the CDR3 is TGTGCCTGGGGATCCGTACCACCTAACTATGGCTACACCTTC.

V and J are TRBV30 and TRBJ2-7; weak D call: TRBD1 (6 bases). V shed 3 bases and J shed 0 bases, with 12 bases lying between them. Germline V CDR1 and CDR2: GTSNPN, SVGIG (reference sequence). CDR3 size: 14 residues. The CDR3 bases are TGTGCCTGGAGCATAACAGGGATCTCCTACGAGCAGTACTTC. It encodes CAWSITGISYEQYF.

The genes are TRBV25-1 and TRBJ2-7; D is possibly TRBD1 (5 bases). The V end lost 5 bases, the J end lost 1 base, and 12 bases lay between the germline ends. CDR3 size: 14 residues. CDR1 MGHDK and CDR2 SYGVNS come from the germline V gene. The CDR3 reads CASSTGGVSYEQYF. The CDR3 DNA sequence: TGTGCCAGCAGTACAGGCGGCGTTTCCTACGAGCAGTACTTC.

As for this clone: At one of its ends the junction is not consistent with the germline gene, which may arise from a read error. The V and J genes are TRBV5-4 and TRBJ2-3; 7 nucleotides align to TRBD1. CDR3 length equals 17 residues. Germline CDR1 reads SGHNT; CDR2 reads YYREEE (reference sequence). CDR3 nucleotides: TGCGCCAGCAGCCAAGAAAGGACCAAGGGGGCGCATGGTACGCAGTATTTT. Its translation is CASSQERTKGAHGTQYF.

The CDR3 loop is CSVEAPWGGYTF. The CDR3 region has the DNA TGCAGCGTTGAGGCTCCGTGGGGTGGCTACACCTTC. The rearrangement links TRBV29-1 to TRBJ1-2; D not resolved. V lost 3 bases and J lost 7, with 12 bases in between. From germline, CDR1 is SQVTM and CDR2 ANQGSEA. The CDR3 runs 12 residues.

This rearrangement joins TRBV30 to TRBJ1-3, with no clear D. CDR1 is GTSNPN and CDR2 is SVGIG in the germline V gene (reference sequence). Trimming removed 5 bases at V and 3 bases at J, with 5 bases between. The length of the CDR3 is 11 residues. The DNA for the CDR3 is TGTGCCTGGGCCTATGGAAACACCATATATTTT. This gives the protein CAWAYGNTIYF.

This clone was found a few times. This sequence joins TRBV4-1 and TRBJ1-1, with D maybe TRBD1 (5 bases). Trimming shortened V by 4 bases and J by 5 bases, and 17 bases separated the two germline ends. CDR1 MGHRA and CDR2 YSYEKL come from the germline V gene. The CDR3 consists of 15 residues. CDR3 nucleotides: TGCGCCAGCAGCCTTTATTCCAGGGAGGGGACTGAAGCTTTCTTT. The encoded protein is CASSLYSREGTEAFF.

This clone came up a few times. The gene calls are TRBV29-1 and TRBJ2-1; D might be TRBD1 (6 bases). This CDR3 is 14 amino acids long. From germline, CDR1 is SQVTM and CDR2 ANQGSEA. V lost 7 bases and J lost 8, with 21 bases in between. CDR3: CSAGHRENSDEQFF. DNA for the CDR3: TGCAGCGCTGGACACAGGGAGAACTCTGATGAGCAGTTCTTC.

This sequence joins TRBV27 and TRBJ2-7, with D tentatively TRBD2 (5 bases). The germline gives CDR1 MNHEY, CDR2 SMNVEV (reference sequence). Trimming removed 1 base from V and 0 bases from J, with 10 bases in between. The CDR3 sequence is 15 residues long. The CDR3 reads CASSLLAGNSYEQYF. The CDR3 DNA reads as TGTGCCAGCAGTTTATTGGCGGGCAACTCCTACGAGCAGTACTTC.

The CDR3 protein is CASSSGGLGYTF. CDR3 nucleotide sequence: TGTGCCAGCAGTTCGGGGGGTCTTGGCTACACCTTC. The V and J genes are TRBV6-5 and TRBJ1-2; D perhaps matches TRBD1 (5 bases). The germline V and J ends were trimmed by 4 bases and 7 bases, with 10 bases remaining between them. CDR3 size: 12 residues. Germline assignment: CDR1 MNHEY and CDR2 SVGAGI.

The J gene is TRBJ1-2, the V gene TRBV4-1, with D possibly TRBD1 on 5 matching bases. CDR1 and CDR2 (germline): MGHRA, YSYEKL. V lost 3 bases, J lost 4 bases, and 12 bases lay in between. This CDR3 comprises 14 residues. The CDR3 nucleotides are TGCGCCAGCAGCCAGGGGACGGACCTCTATGGCTACACCTTC. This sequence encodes CASSQGTDLYGYTF.

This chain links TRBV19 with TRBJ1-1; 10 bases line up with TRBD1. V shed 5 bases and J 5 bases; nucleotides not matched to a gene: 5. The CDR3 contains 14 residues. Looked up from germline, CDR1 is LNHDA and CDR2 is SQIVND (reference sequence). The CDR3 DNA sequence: TGTGCCAGTAGTCCGGACAGGGGGAGGACTGAAGCTTTCTTT. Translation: CASSPDRGRTEAFF.

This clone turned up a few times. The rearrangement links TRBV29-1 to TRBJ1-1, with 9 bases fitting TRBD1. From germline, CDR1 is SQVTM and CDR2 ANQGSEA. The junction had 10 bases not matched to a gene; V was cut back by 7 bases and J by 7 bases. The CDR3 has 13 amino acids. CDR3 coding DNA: TGCAGCGGGCATACAGGGGGCAAGGGTGAAGCTTTCTTT. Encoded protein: CSGHTGGKGEAFF.

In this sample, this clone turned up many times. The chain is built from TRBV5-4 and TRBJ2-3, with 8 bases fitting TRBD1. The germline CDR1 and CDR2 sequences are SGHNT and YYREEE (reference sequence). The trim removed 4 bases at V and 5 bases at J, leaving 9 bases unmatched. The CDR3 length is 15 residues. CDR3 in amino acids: CASSVDRVNGDTQYF. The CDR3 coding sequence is TGTGCCAGCAGCGTGGACAGGGTTAACGGAGATACGCAGTATTTT.

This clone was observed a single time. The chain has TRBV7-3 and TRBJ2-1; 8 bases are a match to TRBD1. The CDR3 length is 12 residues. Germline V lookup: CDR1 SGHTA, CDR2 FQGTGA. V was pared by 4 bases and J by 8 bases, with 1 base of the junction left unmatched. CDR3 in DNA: TGTGCCAGCAGCTCACAGGGGGATGAGCAGTTCTTC. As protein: CASSSQGDEQFF.

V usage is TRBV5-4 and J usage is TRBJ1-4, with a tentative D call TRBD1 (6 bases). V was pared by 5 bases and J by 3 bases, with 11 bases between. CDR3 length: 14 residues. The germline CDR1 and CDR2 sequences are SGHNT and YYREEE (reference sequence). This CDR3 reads CASSGGGPNEKLFF. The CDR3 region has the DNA TGTGCCAGCAGTGGAGGGGGGCCTAATGAAAAACTGTTTTTT.

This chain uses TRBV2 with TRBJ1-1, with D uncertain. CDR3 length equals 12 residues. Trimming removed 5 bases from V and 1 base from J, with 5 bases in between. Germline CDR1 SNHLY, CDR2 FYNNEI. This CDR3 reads CASSPRNTEAFF. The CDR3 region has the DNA TGTGCCAGCAGTCCCCGGAACACTGAAGCTTTCTTT.

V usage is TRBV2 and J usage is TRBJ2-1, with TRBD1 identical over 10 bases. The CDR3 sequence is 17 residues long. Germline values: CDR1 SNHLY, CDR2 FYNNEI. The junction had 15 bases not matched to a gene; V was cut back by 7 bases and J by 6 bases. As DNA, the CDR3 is TGTGCCAGCACGAGAGAAGACAGGGGGCATTGGGGCAATGAGCAGTTCTTC. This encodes CASTREDRGHWGNEQFF.

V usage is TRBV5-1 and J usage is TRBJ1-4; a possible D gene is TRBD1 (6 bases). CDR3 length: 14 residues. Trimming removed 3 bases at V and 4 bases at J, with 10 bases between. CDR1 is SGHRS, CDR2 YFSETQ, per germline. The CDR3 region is CASSSGTSNEKLFF. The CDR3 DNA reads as TGCGCCAGCAGCTCCGGGACAAGTAATGAAAAACTGTTTTTT.

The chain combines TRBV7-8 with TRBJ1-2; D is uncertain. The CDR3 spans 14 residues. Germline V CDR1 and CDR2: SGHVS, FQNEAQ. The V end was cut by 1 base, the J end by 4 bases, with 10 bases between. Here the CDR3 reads CASSLVGGLYGYTF. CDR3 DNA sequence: TGTGCCAGCAGCTTAGTAGGAGGGCTCTATGGCTACACCTTC.

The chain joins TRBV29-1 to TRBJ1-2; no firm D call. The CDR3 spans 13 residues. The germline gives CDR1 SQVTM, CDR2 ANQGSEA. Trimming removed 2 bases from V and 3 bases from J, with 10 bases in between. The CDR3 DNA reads TGCAGCGTTGAATCCGGGGTTGACTATGGCTACACCTTC. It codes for CSVESGVDYGYTF.